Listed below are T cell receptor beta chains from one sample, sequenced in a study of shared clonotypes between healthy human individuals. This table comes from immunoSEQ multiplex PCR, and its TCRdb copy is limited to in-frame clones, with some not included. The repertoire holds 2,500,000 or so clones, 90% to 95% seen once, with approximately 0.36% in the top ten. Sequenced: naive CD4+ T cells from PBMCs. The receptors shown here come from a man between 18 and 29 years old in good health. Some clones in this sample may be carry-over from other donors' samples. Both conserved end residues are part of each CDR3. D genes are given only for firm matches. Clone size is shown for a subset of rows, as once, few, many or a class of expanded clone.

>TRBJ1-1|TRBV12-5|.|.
TGTGCTAGTGGTTTGGTCACAGGGACCGTTATGAACACTGAAGCTTTCTTT
CASGLVTGTVMNTEAFF
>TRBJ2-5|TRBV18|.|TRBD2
TGTGCCAGCTCCCGAAAGGCTAGCGGAGAGACCCAGTACTTC
CASSRKASGETQYF
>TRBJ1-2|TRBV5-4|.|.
TGTGCCAGCAGCTTTGACAGGAACTATGGCTACACCTTC
CASSFDRNYGYTF
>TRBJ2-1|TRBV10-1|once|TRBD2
TGCGCCAGCAGTGGAGGACTAGCGGGAGGGAGTGAGCAGTTCTTC
CASSGGLAGGSEQFF
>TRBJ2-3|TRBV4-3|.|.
TGCGCCAGCAGCCAAGTTCCCCCCCCGGATACGCAGTATTTT
CASSQVPPPDTQYF
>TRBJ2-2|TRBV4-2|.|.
TGTGCCAGCAGCCAAGCGATGCGCCCGGGTACGCACGGGGAGCTGTTTTTT
CASSQAMRPGTHGELFF
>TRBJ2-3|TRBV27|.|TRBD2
TGTGCCAGCAGCCAGACTAGCGGGAGAGATACGCAGTATTTT
CASSQTSGRDTQYF
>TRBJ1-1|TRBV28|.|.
TGTGCCAGCATTTCTCGAGGTGAAGCTTTCTTT
CASISRGEAFF
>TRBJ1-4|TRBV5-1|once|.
TGCGCCAGCAGCTTGAGAGGGGTGGGGGCAACTAATGAAAAACTGTTTTTT
CASSLRGVGATNEKLFF
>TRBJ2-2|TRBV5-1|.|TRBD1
TGCGCCAGCAGTCCCGGGACAGGGAACACCGGGGAGCTGTTTTTT
CASSPGTGNTGELFF
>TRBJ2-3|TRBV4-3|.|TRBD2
TGCGCCAGCAGCCAAGATGGGGCGCTAGCGGGAGTTGGAGATACGCAGTATTTT
CASSQDGALAGVGDTQYF
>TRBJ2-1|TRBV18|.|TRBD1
TGTGCCAGCTCACTAGGGGACAGGGGGCGCGAGCAGTTCTTC
CASSLGDRGREQFF
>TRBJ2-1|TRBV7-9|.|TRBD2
TGTGCCAGCAGCTTAAGACTAGCGGGAGAGGCCTACAATGAGCAGTTCTTC
CASSLRLAGEAYNEQFF
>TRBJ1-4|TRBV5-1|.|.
TGCGCCAGCAGCTTGTCGGCAGCAACTAATGAAAAACTGTTTTTT
CASSLSAATNEKLFF
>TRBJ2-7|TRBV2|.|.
TGTGCCAGCAGTATCCGAGAGCAGTACTTC
CASSIREQYF
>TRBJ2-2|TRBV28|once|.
TGTGCCAGCAGCAGGGGTTACCCGAACACCGGGGAGCTGTTTTTT
CASSRGYPNTGELFF
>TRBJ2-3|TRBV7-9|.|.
TGTGCCAGCAGCTTCTATTTCCGGGTTGACACAGATACGCAGTATTTT
CASSFYFRVDTDTQYF
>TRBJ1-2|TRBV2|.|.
TGTTTCCTAAGAACAGGTTCAATGGATTCTGGCTACACCTTC
CFLRTGSMDSGYTF
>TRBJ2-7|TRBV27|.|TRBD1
TGTGCCAGCAGTTCCCGCCGGGACAGGGACTCCTACGAGCAGTACTTC
CASSSRRDRDSYEQYF
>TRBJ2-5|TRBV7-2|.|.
TGTGCCAGCAGCTTAGAACGTGGGGAGACCCAGTACTTC
CASSLERGETQYF
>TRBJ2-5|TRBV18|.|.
TGTGCCAGCTCACCCGGACAGCTGGAGACCCAGTACTTC
CASSPGQLETQYF
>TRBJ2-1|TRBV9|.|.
TGTGCCAGCAGCCGATACCCACAGAGCTCGAACAATGAGCAGTTCTTC
CASSRYPQSSNNEQFF
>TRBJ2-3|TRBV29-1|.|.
TGCAGCGTTGCCAGGGTGGATGGAGATACGCAGTATTTT
CSVARVDGDTQYF
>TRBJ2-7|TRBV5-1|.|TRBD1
TGCGCCAGCAGCTTGCGTCCAGGGGGCACCGAGCAGTACTTC
CASSLRPGGTEQYF
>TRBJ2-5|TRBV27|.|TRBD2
TGTGCCAGCAGTTTCCAGCGGGACGGCTGGGAGACCCAGTACTTC
CASSFQRDGWETQYF
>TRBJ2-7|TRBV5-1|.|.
TGCGCCAGCAGCCTACTACCCGGGGAGCAGTACTTC
CASSLLPGEQYF
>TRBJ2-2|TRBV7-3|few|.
TGTGCCAGCAGCTTACGGGGGACGCTCACCGGGGAGCTGTTTTTT
CASSLRGTLTGELFF
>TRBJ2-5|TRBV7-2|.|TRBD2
TGTGCCAGCAGCTCCTTACCGGGACTAGCGGGAACCTCCCAGTACTTC
CASSSLPGLAGTSQYF
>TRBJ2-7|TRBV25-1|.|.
TGTGCCAGCAGTGAACGGACCGCCGGCTCCTACGAGCAGTACTTC
CASSERTAGSYEQYF
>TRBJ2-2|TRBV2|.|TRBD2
TGTGCCAGCAGTTCGACTAGCGGGAGGGCCCTACTCGGGGAGCTGTTTTTT
CASSSTSGRALLGELFF
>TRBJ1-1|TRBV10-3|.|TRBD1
TGTGCCATCACGCGACAGGGCCCGAACACTGAAGCTTTCTTT
CAITRQGPNTEAFF
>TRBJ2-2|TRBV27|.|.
TGTGCCAGCAGTTTGAGGGGGATAAACACCGGGGAGCTGTTTTTT
CASSLRGINTGELFF
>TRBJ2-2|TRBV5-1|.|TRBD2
TGCGCCAGCAGCCCACCACTAGCGGGAGACACCGGGGAGCTGTTTTTT
CASSPPLAGDTGELFF
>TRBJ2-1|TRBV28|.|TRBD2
TGTGCCAGCCGCGCAAAGGGACTAGTTGTGGCTGAGCAGTTCTTC
CASRAKGLVVAEQFF
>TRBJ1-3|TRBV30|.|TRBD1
TGTGCCTGGAGAGAAACAGGGGGCTCTGGAAACACCATATATTTT
CAWRETGGSGNTIYF
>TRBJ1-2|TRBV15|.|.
TGTGCCACCAGCAGAGCACGTGGGGGCGGACAATCCTATGGCTACACCTTC
CATSRARGGGQSYGYTF
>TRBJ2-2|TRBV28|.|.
TGTGCCAGCAACCAGGGGGGAAAGAACACCGGGGAGCTGTTTTTT
CASNQGGKNTGELFF
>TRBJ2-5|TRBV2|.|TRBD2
TGTGCCAGCAGTGGCGGGAGGGAAGGGACCCAGTACTTC
CASSGGREGTQYF
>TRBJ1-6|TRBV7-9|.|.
TGTGCCAGCAGCCCCTCGAGCATGACACCCCTCCACTTT
CASSPSSMTPLHF
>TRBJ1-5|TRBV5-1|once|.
TGCGCCAGCAGCCGGGCCCCAGGAGGCAATCAGCCCCAGCATTTT
CASSRAPGGNQPQHF
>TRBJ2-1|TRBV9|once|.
TGTGCCAGCAGCGTAGGAATAGCGGAGAGCTCCTACAATGAGCAGTTCTTC
CASSVGIAESSYNEQFF